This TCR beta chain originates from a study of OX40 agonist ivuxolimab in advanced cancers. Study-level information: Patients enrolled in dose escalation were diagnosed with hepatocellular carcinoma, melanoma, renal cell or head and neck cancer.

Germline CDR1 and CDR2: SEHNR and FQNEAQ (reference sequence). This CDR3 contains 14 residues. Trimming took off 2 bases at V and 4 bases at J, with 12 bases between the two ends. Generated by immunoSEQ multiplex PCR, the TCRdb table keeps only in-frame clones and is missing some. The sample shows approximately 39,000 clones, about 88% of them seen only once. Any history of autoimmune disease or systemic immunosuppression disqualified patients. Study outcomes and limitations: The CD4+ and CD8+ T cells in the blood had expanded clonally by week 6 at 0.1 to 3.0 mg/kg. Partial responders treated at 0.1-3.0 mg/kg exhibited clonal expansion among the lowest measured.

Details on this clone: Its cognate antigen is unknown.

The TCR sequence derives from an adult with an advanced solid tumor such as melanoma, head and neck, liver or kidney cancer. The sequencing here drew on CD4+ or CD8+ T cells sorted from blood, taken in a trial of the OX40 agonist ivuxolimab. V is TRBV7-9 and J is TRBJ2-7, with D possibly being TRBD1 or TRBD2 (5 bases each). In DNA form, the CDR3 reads TGTGCCAGCAGCTTAACCCGAGGGGTGTACGAGCAGTACTTC. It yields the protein CASSLTRGVYEQYF.